The 2 T cell receptor beta chains given below trace back to one sample, sequenced in a study of metastatic and nonmetastatic thyroid tumors. With MiXCR, TCRdb reprocessed the PCR reads. The table has tens of thousands of clones, approximately 22% seen once. Thyroid surgery took place with no prior treatment in any patient. Sequences were obtained from blood. These receptors came from a female donor with papillary thyroid cancer or a benign thyroid nodule (not recorded which). Some clones in this sample may be carry-over from other donors' samples.

Many counts were recorded for this clone. The chain has TRBV11-2 and TRBJ1-1; D is uncertain. Trimming took 0 bases from V and 4 from J, leaving 9 bases between them. This CDR3 is 14 amino acids long. Germline V CDR1 and CDR2: SGHAT, FQNNGV. The CDR3 DNA follows: TGTGCCAGCAGCTTAGATCGGGCAGGCACTGAAGCTTTCTTT. This encodes CASSLDRAGTEAFF.

This clone was counted only a few times. With a much larger clone just one base away, this may be a read error. The chain combines TRBV20-1 with TRBJ1-1, with unresolved D. V lost 3 bases and J lost 0, with 14 bases in between. Germline assignment: CDR1 DFQATT and CDR2 SNEGSKA (reference sequence). The CDR3 is 15 amino acids. The DNA of the CDR3 is TGCAGTGCTAGGGAGTCGGTACACTTGAACACTGAAGCTTTCTTT. It encodes CSARESVHLNTEAFF.